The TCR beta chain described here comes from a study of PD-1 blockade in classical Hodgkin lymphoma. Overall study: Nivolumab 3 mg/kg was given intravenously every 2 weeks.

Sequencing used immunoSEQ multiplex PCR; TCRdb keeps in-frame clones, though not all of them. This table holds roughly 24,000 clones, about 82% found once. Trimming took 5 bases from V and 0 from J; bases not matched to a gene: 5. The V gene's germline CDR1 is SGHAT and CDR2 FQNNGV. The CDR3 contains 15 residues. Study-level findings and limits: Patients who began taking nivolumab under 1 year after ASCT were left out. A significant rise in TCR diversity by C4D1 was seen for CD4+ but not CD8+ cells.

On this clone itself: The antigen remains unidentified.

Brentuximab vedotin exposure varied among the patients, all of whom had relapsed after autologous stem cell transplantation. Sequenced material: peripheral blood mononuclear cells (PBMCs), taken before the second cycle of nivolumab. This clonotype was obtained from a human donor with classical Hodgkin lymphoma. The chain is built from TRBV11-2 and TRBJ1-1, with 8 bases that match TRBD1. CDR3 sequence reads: CASSPTTGVNTEAFF. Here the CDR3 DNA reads TGTGCCAGCAGCCCGACGACAGGGGTGAACACTGAAGCTTTCTTT. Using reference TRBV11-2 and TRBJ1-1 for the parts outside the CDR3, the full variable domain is EAGVAQSPRYKIIEKRQSVAFWCNPISGHATLYWYQQILGQGPKLLIQFQNNGVVDDSQLPKDRFSAERLKGVDSTLKIQPAKLEDSAVYLCASSPTTGVNTEAFFGQGTRLTVV.